One T cell receptor (beta chain) is described in this entry. The data belong to a study of T cell changes during pregnancy in multiple sclerosis. Generated by immunoSEQ multiplex PCR, the TCRdb table keeps only in-frame clones and is missing some. The sample holds fewer than 65,000 clones, roughly 91% seen once. The specimen was peripheral blood, collected in the third trimester of pregnancy. The TCR comes from a female donor in good health, enrolled as a control in a pregnancy study.

The CDR3 DNA reads TGTGCCAGCAGCTCGCGATTGACTAGGAGTAACGAGCAGTACTTC. This sequence encodes CASSSRLTRSNEQYF. This chain connects TRBV14 to TRBJ2-7; maybe TRBD2 (6 bases). V dropped 5 bases and J dropped 5 bases, with 19 bases sitting between them. Germline loops: CDR1 SGHDN, CDR2 FVKESK. The CDR3 spans 15 residues.